This T cell receptor (beta chain) is from a study of blood T cell repertoires in COVID-19. Study-level background: Samples taken during acute and convalescent COVID-19 were collected in the United States, Italy and Spain. T cells, B-cell-depleted T cells, or PBMCs provided the cDNA or gDNA that served as material.

In the original workflow: Amplification with reference gene primers provided the estimates of nucleated cell counts. Measured with immunoSEQ multiplex PCR; TCRdb has only the in-frame clones, and not every one. D and trimming were read from the DNA, whereas the V and J calls and clone size are those reported in that table. The sample includes 250,000 to 300,000 clones, 89% seen only once; the top ten take 4% to 5%. The trim removed 2 bases at V and 2 bases at J, leaving 5 bases unmatched. The germline gives CDR1 SGHNT, CDR2 YENEEA. The CDR3 has 15 amino acids. Sequencing was carried out using peripheral blood. The clonotype was recovered from a woman aged 40 to 50 who had recovered from COVID-19. The chain carries TRBV11-3 and TRBJ1-1, with 7 bases fitting TRBD1. CDR3 in amino acids: CASSLRGTVNTEAFF. The CDR3 nucleotides read TGTGCCAGCAGCTTAAGGGGGACAGTTAACACTGAAGCTTTCTTT. The complete variable domain, with remaining parts taken from reference TRBV11-3 and TRBJ1-1, reads EAGVVQSPRYKIIEKKQPVAFWCNPISGHNTLYWYLQNLGQGPELLIRYENEEAVDDSQLPKDRFSAERLKGVDSTLKIQPAELGDSAVYLCASSLRGTVNTEAFFGQGTRLTVV.